Presented here are 30 T cell receptor beta chains from one specimen sequenced in a study of response to subunit inactivated influenza vaccine. Using its own MiXCR run on the RT-PCR reads, TCRdb lists one record per CDR3 protein. Found here are approximately 680,000 distinct CDR3 sequences, around 14% of them singletons; the top ten hold more than 9%. Sequenced here: PBMCs from blood, sampled approximately 12 days after vaccination. These receptors were collected from a man aged 50-59 years who received an inactivated influenza vaccine.

In this sample, this clonotype turned up a few times. The chain employs TRBV7-9 and TRBJ2-3, with no clear D. Germline assignment: CDR1 SEHNR and CDR2 FQNEAQ (reference sequence). V lost 6 bases to trimming and J lost 8 bases, with 9 bases between them. This CDR3 comprises 11 residues. The CDR3 DNA sequence: TGTGCCAGCAGTGGTTCAGTTACGCAGTATTTT. Translation gives CASSGSVTQYF.

This clonotype was seen a few times. The chain is built from TRBV11-2 and TRBJ1-1, with 9 bases aligning to TRBD1. The V and J ends lost 3 bases and 6 bases, in that order; junction bases with no gene match: 2. CDR1 SGHAT and CDR2 FQNNGV come from the germline V gene. The CDR3 totals 13 residues. The CDR3 loop reads CASSLDRGPEAFF. DNA of the CDR3: TGTGCCAGCAGCTTGGACAGGGGTCCTGAAGCTTTCTTT.

This clonotype appeared a few times. This rearrangement joins TRBV12-3 or TRBV12-4 to TRBJ2-5, with 7 bases that match TRBD1. J was trimmed by 1 base and V by 6 bases; bases with no gene match: 2. CDR3 length equals 13 residues. The CDR3 spells CASRGDSQETQYF. The CDR3 region has the DNA TGTGCCAGCAGGGGGGACAGCCAAGAGACCCAGTACTTC.

This clonotype showed up just a few times. The chain is built from TRBV2 and TRBJ1-5, with unresolved D. The V gene's germline CDR1 is SNHLY and CDR2 FYNNEI. This CDR3 contains 14 residues. V gave up 7 bases and J gave up 0 bases, with 10 bases separating them. This CDR3 reads CASKIGISNQPQHF. CDR3 nucleotide sequence: TGTGCCAGCAAGATAGGCATTAGCAATCAGCCCCAGCATTTT.

There are a few counts of this clonotype. This chain joins TRBV20-1 and TRBJ2-4; D is unclear. Germline CDR1 is DFQATT and CDR2 is SNEGSKA (reference sequence). The CDR3 is 13 amino acids. Trimming stripped 6 bases from V and 3 bases from J, with 12 bases between. CDR3 DNA sequence: TGCAGTGCCGCCGGCAGAATCAAAAACATTCAGTACTTC. Protein product: CSAAGRIKNIQYF.

There are a few counts of this clonotype. The chain joins TRBV28 to TRBJ1-6, with 8 bases that match TRBD1. Trimming took 3 bases from V and 6 from J; bases not matched to a gene: 4. Germline CDR1 and CDR2: MDHEN and SYDVKM. The CDR3 has 15 residues. CDR3 residues: CASSLDRAANSPLHF. CDR3 nucleotide sequence: TGTGCCAGCAGTTTGGACAGGGCGGCTAATTCACCCCTCCACTTT.

The chain carries TRBV11-1 and TRBJ2-7, with D unclear. Germline V gene data show CDR1 as SGHAT and CDR2 as FQDESV (reference sequence). The CDR3 consists of 13 residues. The V end was cut by 5 bases, the J end by 2 bases, with 10 bases between. The CDR3 bases are TGTGCCAGCAGCAGAAGTCGGACCTACGAGCAGTACTTC. Its protein product is CASSRSRTYEQYF.

This clonotype has more than one count but fewer than ten. This chain uses TRBV12-3 or TRBV12-4 with TRBJ1-1; D ambiguous. Deletions cut 7 bases from V and 5 bases from J, with 17 bases between. This CDR3 is built from 14 residues. CDR3 nucleotide sequence: TGTGCCAGCACCCTGAGGACGGTGGGTACTGAAGCTTTCTTT. This codes for CASTLRTVGTEAFF.

The V gene is TRBV4-3, the J gene TRBJ2-1, with unresolved D. V was clipped by 2 bases and J by 0 bases, with 8 bases between them. There are 15 residues in the CDR3. Germline V gene data show CDR1 as LGHNA and CDR2 as YSLEER. CDR3 bases: TGCGCCAGCAGCCAATATGTCAGCTCCTACAATGAGCAGTTCTTC. Residues: CASSQYVSSYNEQFF.

This clonotype has only a few counts. The chain couples TRBV12-3 or TRBV12-4 to TRBJ1-6; D gene ambiguous. The germline V and J ends were trimmed by 0 bases and 9 bases, with 15 bases remaining between them. CDR3 length: 16 amino acids. Written as DNA, the CDR3 is TGTGCCAGCAGTTTAGCGTTGGCAGCCGTTGGTTCACCCCTCCACTTT. This gives the protein CASSLALAAVGSPLHF.

This clonotype came up a few times. The chain uses TRBV12-3 or TRBV12-4 and TRBJ1-1, with a weak D call TRBD1 (6 bases). V shed 6 bases and J shed 3 bases, with 14 bases lying between them. The CDR3 spans 14 residues. The CDR3 region is CASRPGTYHTEAFF. The CDR3 nucleotides are TGTGCCAGCAGGCCCGGGACATATCACACTGAAGCTTTCTTT.

The chain is built from TRBV24-1 and TRBJ2-1, with 7 bases matching TRBD1. V shed 2 bases and J 10 bases; nucleotides not matched to a gene: 4. The CDR3 loop spans 13 amino acids. Germline assignment: CDR1 KGHDR and CDR2 SFDVKD. The CDR3 bases are TGTGCCACCAGTGATTACAGGGGTTGGGAGCAGTTCTTC. It specifies CATSDYRGWEQFF.

The sample holds a few counts of this clonotype. This sequence joins TRBV30 and TRBJ2-2; possibly TRBD2 for D (5 bases). Per the germline V gene, CDR1 is GTSNPN and CDR2 is SVGIG (reference sequence). The CDR3 consists of 15 residues. V gave up 8 bases and J gave up 2 bases, with 18 bases separating them. CDR3 coding DNA: TGTGCCCGAGGGATGCGGAGTACAAACACCGGGGAGCTGTTTTTT. This encodes CARGMRSTNTGELFF.

The chain is built from TRBV2 and TRBJ1-5; D is unresolved. The V gene lost 6 bases and the J gene lost 6 bases, with 12 bases spanning the gap. Looked up from germline, CDR1 is SNHLY and CDR2 is FYNNEI. The CDR3 contains 13 residues. The CDR3 sequence is CASRVSSFQPQHF. CDR3 DNA: TGTGCCAGCAGGGTCTCCTCGTTTCAGCCCCAGCATTTT.

This clonotype was observed a few times. The rearrangement uses TRBV20-1 and TRBJ2-3; D is perhaps TRBD2 (6 bases). Germline V CDR1 and CDR2: DFQATT, SNEGSKA (reference sequence). Trimming removed 8 bases from V and 6 bases from J, with 21 bases in between. This CDR3 comprises 14 residues. CDR3 sequence (DNA): TGCAGTAGCCTTGAGGGGCGGGAAGAGGATACGCAGTATTTT. It codes for CSSLEGREEDTQYF.

This clonotype has only a few counts. The V call is TRBV20-1, the J call TRBJ1-1; D is perhaps TRBD1 (6 bases). V was shortened by 5 bases and J by 5 bases, with 18 bases between the two germline ends. The CDR3 runs to 14 residues. CDR1 and CDR2 from the germline V gene are DFQATT and SNEGSKA (reference sequence). This CDR3 reads CSARRGGTSTEAFF. DNA of the CDR3: TGCAGTGCTCGCCGAGGGGGGACGTCAACTGAAGCTTTCTTT.

This clonotype appeared a few times. V gene TRBV27 combines with J gene TRBJ2-7, with D perhaps matching TRBD1 (6 bases). There are 16 residues in the CDR3. Germline CDR1 is MNHEY and CDR2 is SMNVEV (reference sequence). V lost 8 bases to trimming and J lost 2 bases, with 22 bases between them. The CDR3 DNA is TGTGCCAGCTATGAATTCCAGGGGCAATTGGCCTACGAGCAGTACTTC. Protein sequence: CASYEFQGQLAYEQYF.

The table lists this clonotype with a few counts. The CDR3 loop reads CASSLVRLEAFF. The CDR3 coding sequence is TGTGCCAGCTCTCTGGTACGGCTGGAAGCTTTCTTT. V and J are TRBV7-9 and TRBJ1-1; D call uncertain. V lost 8 bases and J 8 bases, leaving 15 bases between the germline ends. This CDR3 is 12 amino acids long. CDR1 is SEHNR, CDR2 FQNEAQ, per germline (reference sequence).

The chain carries TRBV2 and TRBJ2-1, with 7 positions matching TRBD2. Germline V gene sequence: CDR1 SNHLY, CDR2 FYNNEI. Trimming cost V 4 bases and J 2 bases; bases outside gene matches: 2. This CDR3 spans 14 amino acids. The CDR3 spells CASSAGGAYNEQFF. The CDR3 nucleotides read TGTGCCAGCAGTGCTGGGGGGGCCTACAATGAGCAGTTCTTC. Supplemented by reference TRBV2 and TRBJ2-1, the full variable domain reads EPEVTQTPSHQVTQMGQEVILRCVPISNHLYFYWYRQILGQKVEFLVSFYNNEISEKSEIFDDQFSVERPDGSNFTLKIRSTKLEDSAMYFCASSAGGAYNEQFFGPGTRLTVL.

This clonotype was detected once. The CDR3 does not end in the conserved phenylalanine or tryptophan, so this is likely a read error. The rearrangement links TRBV9 to TRBJ2-3; 7 bases agree with TRBD2. The germline gives CDR1 SGDLS, CDR2 YYNGEE. Trimming took 0 bases from V and 4 from J; bases not matched to a gene: 5. The CDR3 length is 15 residues. This chain's CDR3 is CASSVDGGSPDTQYI. In nucleotides, the CDR3 is TGTGCCAGCAGCGTAGATGGCGGGAGCCCAGATACGCAGTATATT.

V and J are TRBV9 and TRBJ1-6, with D possibly matching TRBD1 (5 bases). The CDR3 runs 16 residues. Trimming removed 4 bases at V and 0 bases at J, with 11 bases between. Germline CDR1 and CDR2: SGDLS and YYNGEE. The CDR3 DNA follows: TGTGCCAGCAGCATTGGACAAAGCTCCTATAATTCACCCCTCCACTTT. As protein: CASSIGQSSYNSPLHF. Combining the CDR3 with reference TRBV9 and TRBJ1-6 gives the whole variable domain DSGVTQTPKHLITATGQRVTLRCSPRSGDLSVYWYQQSLDQGLQFLIQYYNGEERAKGNILERFSAQQFPDLHSELNLSSLELGDSALYFCASSIGQSSYNSPLHFGNGTRLTVT.

The chain uses TRBV6-5 and TRBJ2-2, with D hard to call. Germline assignment: CDR1 MNHEY and CDR2 SVGAGI. Trimming took off 7 bases at V and 4 bases at J, with 16 bases between the two ends. The CDR3 has 15 amino acids. DNA of the CDR3: TGTGCCAGCATGTTGACGGATTTTCGCACCGGGGAGCTGTTTTTT. This sequence encodes CASMLTDFRTGELFF.

On this clonotype itself: This may be a read error, as it is one base from a much larger clone. J is TRBJ2-3 and V is TRBV6-5; D unclear. This CDR3 contains 13 residues. Germline V gene lookup returns CDR1 MNHEY and CDR2 SVGAGI. V was clipped by 3 bases and J by 7 bases, with 11 bases between them. As DNA, the CDR3 is TGTGCCAGCAGTTATACCAGAAGGTATACGCAGTATTTT. It is translated as CASSYTRRYTQYF.

This clonotype has only a few counts. J is TRBJ2-3 and V is TRBV12-3 or TRBV12-4; the D gene is possibly TRBD2 (7 bases). The CDR3 loop spans 13 amino acids. V lost 8 bases to trimming and J lost 4 bases, with 13 bases between them. The CDR3: CASSGGPADTQYF. DNA for the CDR3: TGTGCCAGCTCGGGGGGCCCAGCAGATACGCAGTATTTT.

The chain uses TRBV20-1 and TRBJ1-4; D call uncertain. Germline V gives CDR1 DFQATT, CDR2 SNEGSKA (reference sequence). Deletions cut 3 bases from V and 3 bases from J, with 8 bases between. This CDR3 has 13 residues. The CDR3 bases are TGCAGTGCTAGTCGCCGCTCTAATGAAAAACTGTTTTTT. Translation gives CSASRRSNEKLFF.

The chain joins TRBV5-6 to TRBJ2-7; tentative D call: TRBD1 (5 bases). CDR3 size: 15 residues. Germline V gene data show CDR1 as SGHDT and CDR2 as YYEEEE. The V and J ends lost 4 bases and 7 bases respectively, with 21 bases between them. The CDR3 DNA sequence: TGTGCCAGCAGCCGCGCCCTCGCAGGGTTGCGTGAGCAGTACTTC. This encodes CASSRALAGLREQYF. Filled out from reference TRBV5-6 and TRBJ2-7, the complete variable domain reads DAGVTQSPTHLIKTRGQQVTLRCSPKSGHDTVSWYQQALGQGPQFIFQYYEEEERQRGNFPDRFSGHQFPNYSSELNVNALLLGDSALYLCASSRALAGLREQYFGPGTRLTVT.

This sequence joins TRBV12-3 or TRBV12-4 and TRBJ2-1, with 9 nucleotides matching TRBD1. J was trimmed by 7 bases and V by 5 bases; bases with no gene match: 9. The length of the CDR3 is 15 residues. The CDR3: CASSLRDREVNEQFF. The CDR3, as DNA: TGTGCCAGCAGTCTCCGGGACAGGGAAGTTAATGAGCAGTTCTTC.

J is TRBJ1-2 and V is TRBV20-1; D may be TRBD1 (6 bases). The CDR3 has 12 residues. V lost 2 bases and J lost 4, with 8 bases in between. CDR1 and CDR2 (germline): DFQATT, SNEGSKA (reference sequence). In nucleotides, the CDR3 is TGCAGTGCTAGATGGGGGCGCTATGGCTACACCTTC. This codes for CSARWGRYGYTF.

The rearrangement links TRBV18 to TRBJ2-5; unclear D gene. From germline, CDR1 is KGHSH and CDR2 LQKENI. The CDR3 sequence is 14 residues long. V was trimmed by 1 base and J by 1 base, leaving 7 bases between them. CDR3 in amino acids: CASSPRGVQETQYF. The DNA of the CDR3 is TGTGCCAGCTCACCACGTGGGGTCCAAGAGACCCAGTACTTC.

This clonotype has only a few counts. The rearrangement links TRBV14 to TRBJ2-1; D remains ambiguous. CDR3 size: 13 residues. Germline loops: CDR1 SGHDN, CDR2 FVKESK. Trimming took off 0 bases at V and 10 bases at J, with 10 bases between the two ends. CDR3 sequence (DNA): TGTGCCAGCAGCCAAGAAGGTATCTCCGAGCAGTTCTTC. Its translation: CASSQEGISEQFF.